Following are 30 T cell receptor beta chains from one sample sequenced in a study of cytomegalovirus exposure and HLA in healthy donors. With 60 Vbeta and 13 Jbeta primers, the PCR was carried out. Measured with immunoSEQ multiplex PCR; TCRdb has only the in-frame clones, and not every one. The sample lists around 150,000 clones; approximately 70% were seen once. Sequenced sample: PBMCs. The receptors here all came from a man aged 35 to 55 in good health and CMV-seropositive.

The CDR3 reads CASSLSYTTEAFF. DNA for the CDR3: TGTGCCAGCAGCTTATCTTACACCACTGAAGCTTTCTTT. The J gene is TRBJ1-1, the V gene TRBV7-2; D is unresolved. From germline, CDR1 is SGHTA and CDR2 FQGNSA. V lost 2 bases, J lost 4 bases, and 8 bases lay in between. The CDR3 is 13 residues long.

CDR3 bases: TGTGCCAGCAGCCGGACAGGGAGCGTCTATGGCTACACCTTC. The encoded protein is CASSRTGSVYGYTF. The chain is built from TRBV9 and TRBJ1-2; 8 nucleotides line up with TRBD1. After removal of 4 bases from V and 4 bases from J, the junction contained 6 bases not matched to a gene. Looked up from germline, CDR1 is SGDLS and CDR2 is YYNGEE. The CDR3 has 14 residues.

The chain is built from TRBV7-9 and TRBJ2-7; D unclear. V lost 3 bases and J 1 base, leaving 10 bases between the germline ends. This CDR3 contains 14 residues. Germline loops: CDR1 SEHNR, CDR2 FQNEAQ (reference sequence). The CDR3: CASSLTDASYEQYF. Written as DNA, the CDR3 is TGTGCCAGCAGCTTGACTGACGCATCCTACGAGCAGTACTTC.

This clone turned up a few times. Written as DNA, the CDR3 is TGTGCCAGTAGCCGCCCAGGGGCGGAGGCCAACGTCCTGACTTTC. It is translated as CASSRPGAEANVLTF. This chain links TRBV19 with TRBJ2-6, with D perhaps matching TRBD1 (6 bases). Looked up from germline, CDR1 is LNHDA and CDR2 is SQIVND (reference sequence). This CDR3 is built from 15 residues. V was trimmed by 6 bases and J by 6 bases, leaving 15 bases between them. Drawing the rest from reference TRBV19 and TRBJ2-6, the complete variable domain is DGGITQSPKYLFRKEGQNVTLSCEQNLNHDAMYWYRQDPGQGLRLIYYSQIVNDFQKGDIAEGYSVSREKKESFPLTVTSAQKNPTAFYLCASSRPGAEANVLTFGAGSRLTVL.

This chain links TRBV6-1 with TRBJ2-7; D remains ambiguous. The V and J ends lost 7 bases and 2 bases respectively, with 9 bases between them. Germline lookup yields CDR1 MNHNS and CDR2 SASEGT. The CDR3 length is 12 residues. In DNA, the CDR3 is TGTGCCAGCAAAGGAGCCCCCTACGAGCAGTACTTC. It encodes CASKGAPYEQYF.

The CDR3, as DNA: TGTGCCAGCAGTGTTGGGGGAGGGCAGCCCCAGCATTTT. Translating gives CASSVGGGQPQHF. The rearrangement uses TRBV2 and TRBJ1-5; perhaps TRBD1 as D (5 bases). The CDR3 totals 13 residues. In germline, CDR1 is SNHLY, CDR2 FYNNEI. Between the trimmed V and J ends, which lost 4 bases and 7 bases, there was a span of 11 bases.

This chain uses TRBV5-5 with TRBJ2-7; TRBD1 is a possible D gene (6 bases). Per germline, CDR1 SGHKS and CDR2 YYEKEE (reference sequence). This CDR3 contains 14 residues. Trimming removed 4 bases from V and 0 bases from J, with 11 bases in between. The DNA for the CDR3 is TGTGCCAGCAGCGGCCGGGACATCTCCTACGAGCAGTACTTC. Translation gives CASSGRDISYEQYF.

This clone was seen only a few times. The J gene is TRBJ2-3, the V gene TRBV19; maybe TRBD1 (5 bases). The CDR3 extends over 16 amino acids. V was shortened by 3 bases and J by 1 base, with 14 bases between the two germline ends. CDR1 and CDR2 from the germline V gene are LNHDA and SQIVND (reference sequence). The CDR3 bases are TGTGCCAGTAGTATGATCATGGGGCCCGGCACAGATACGCAGTATTTT. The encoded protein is CASSMIMGPGTDTQYF.

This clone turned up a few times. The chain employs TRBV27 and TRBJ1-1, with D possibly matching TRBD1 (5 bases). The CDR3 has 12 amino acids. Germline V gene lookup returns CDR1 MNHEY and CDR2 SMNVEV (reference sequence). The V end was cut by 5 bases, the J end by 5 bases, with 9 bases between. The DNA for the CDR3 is TGTGCCAGCAGTCGGGGGGGGACTGAAGCTTTCTTT. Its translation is CASSRGGTEAFF.

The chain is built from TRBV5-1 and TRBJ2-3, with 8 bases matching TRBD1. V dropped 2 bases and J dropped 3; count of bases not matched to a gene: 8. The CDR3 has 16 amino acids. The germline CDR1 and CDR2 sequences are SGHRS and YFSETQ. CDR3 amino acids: CASSFRTGSSTDTQYF. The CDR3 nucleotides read TGCGCCAGCAGCTTCCGGACAGGGTCTTCGACAGATACGCAGTATTTT. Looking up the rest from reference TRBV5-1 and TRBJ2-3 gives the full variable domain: KAGVTQTPRYLIKTRGQQVTLSCSPISGHRSVSWYQQTPGQGLQFLFEYFSETQRNKGNFPGRFSGRQFSNSRSEMNVSTLELGDSALYLCASSFRTGSSTDTQYFGPGTRLTVL.

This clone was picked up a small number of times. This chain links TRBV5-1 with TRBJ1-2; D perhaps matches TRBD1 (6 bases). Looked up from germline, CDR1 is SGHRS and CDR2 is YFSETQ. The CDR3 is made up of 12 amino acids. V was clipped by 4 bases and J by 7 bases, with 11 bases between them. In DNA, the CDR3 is TGCGCCAGCAGCAAAAACAGGGCTGGCTACACCTTC. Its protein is CASSKNRAGYTF.

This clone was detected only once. This CDR3 is CASSPWGVGANVLTF. In DNA, the CDR3 is TGTGCCAGCAGCCCCTGGGGGGTCGGGGCCAACGTCCTGACTTTC. The V and J genes are TRBV14 and TRBJ2-6; D might be TRBD2 (6 bases). Germline lookup yields CDR1 SGHDN and CDR2 FVKESK. The CDR3 extends over 15 amino acids. Trimming removed 4 bases from V and 4 bases from J, with 11 bases in between.

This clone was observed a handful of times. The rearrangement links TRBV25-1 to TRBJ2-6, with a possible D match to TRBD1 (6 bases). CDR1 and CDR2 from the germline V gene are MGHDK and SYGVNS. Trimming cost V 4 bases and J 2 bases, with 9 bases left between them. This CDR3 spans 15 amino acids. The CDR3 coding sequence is TGTGCCAGCAGTGCAGGGGTTACTGGGGCCAACGTCCTGACTTTC. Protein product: CASSAGVTGANVLTF.

The CDR3 protein is CAWSRTTAGELFF. Here the CDR3 DNA reads TGTGCCTGGAGTAGGACTACCGCCGGGGAGCTGTTTTTT. The chain carries TRBV30 and TRBJ2-2; possible D gene TRBD2, 6 bases. V lost 2 bases, J lost 6 bases, and 10 bases lay in between. Per germline, CDR1 GTSNPN and CDR2 SVGIG (reference sequence). The CDR3 totals 13 residues.

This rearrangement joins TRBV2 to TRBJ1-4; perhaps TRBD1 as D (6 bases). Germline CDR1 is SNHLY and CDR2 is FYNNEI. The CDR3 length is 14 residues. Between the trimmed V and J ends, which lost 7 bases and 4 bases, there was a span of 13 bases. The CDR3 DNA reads TGTGCCAGCACCGTGGGGGCGAATAATGAAAAACTGTTTTTT. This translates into CASTVGANNEKLFF. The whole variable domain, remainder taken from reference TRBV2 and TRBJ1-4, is EPEVTQTPSHQVTQMGQEVILRCVPISNHLYFYWYRQILGQKVEFLVSFYNNEISEKSEIFDDQFSVERPDGSNFTLKIRSTKLEDSAMYFCASTVGANNEKLFFGSGTQLSVL.

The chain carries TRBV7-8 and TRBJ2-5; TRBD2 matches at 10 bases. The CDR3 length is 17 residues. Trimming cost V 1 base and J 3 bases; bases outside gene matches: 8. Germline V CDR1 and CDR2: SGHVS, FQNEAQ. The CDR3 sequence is CASSLGRTSGVKETQYF. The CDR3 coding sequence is TGTGCCAGCAGCTTAGGGCGAACTAGCGGGGTAAAAGAGACCCAGTACTTC.

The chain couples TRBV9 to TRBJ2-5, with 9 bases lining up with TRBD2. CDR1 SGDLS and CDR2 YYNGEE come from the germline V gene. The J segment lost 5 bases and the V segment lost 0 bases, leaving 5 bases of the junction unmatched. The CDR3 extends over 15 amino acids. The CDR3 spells CASSVGGTSYETQYF. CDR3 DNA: TGTGCCAGCAGCGTAGGAGGGACTAGCTATGAGACCCAGTACTTC.

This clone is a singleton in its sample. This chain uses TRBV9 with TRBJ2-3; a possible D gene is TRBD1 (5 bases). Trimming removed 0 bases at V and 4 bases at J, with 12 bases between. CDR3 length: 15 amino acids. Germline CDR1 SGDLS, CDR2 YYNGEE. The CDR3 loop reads CASSVEGYPADTQYF. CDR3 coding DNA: TGTGCCAGCAGCGTAGAGGGGTACCCCGCAGATACGCAGTATTTT.

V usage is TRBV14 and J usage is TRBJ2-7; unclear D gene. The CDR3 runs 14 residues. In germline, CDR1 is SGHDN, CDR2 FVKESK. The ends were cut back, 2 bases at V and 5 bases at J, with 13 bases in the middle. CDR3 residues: CASSQTVLGHEQYF. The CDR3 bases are TGTGCCAGCAGCCAAACAGTCTTGGGCCACGAGCAGTACTTC.

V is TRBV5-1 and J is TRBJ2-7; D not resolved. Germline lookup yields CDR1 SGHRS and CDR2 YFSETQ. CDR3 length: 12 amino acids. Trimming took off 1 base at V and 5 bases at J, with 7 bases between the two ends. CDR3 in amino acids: CASSLSRDEQYF. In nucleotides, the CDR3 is TGCGCCAGCAGCTTGAGCCGGGACGAGCAGTACTTC.

The DNA for the CDR3 is TGTGCCAGCTCACCCTCGGCGGGGCTGTACAATGAGCAGTTCTTC. Its protein product is CASSPSAGLYNEQFF. The chain has TRBV18 and TRBJ2-1, with D possibly TRBD2 on 6 matching bases. Germline V gene data show CDR1 as KGHSH and CDR2 as LQKENI. Trimming pared 3 bases from V and 4 bases from J, leaving 13 bases between. CDR3 length: 15 amino acids.

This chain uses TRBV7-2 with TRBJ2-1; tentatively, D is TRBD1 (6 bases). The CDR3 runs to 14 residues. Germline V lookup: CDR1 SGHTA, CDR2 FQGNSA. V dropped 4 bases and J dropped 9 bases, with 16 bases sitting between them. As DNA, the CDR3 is TGTGCCAGCAGCTCTCAGGGGACCCTCGGTGAGCAGTTCTTC. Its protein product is CASSSQGTLGEQFF.

This chain's CDR3 is CASSLAGRGPTGELFF. The CDR3 nucleotides are TGTGCCAGCAGCTTGGCCGGGAGGGGGCCCACCGGGGAGCTGTTTTTT. V is TRBV5-6 and J is TRBJ2-2, with D tentatively TRBD2 (8 bases). This CDR3 spans 16 amino acids. Trimming removed 0 bases at V and 4 bases at J, with 13 bases between. Germline CDR1 and CDR2: SGHDT and YYEEEE.

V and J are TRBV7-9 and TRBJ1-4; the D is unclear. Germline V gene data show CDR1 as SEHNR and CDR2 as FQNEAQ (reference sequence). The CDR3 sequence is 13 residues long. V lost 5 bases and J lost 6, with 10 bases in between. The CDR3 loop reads CASSRGLDEKLFF. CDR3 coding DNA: TGTGCCAGCAGCCGAGGACTAGATGAAAAACTGTTTTTT.

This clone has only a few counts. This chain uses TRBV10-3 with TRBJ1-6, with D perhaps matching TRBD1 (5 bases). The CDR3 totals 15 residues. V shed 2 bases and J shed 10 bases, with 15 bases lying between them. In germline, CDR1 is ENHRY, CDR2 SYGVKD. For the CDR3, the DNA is TGTGCCATCAGTGAGCTATCAGGGCTTGGGTCACCCCTCCACTTT. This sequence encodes CAISELSGLGSPLHF.

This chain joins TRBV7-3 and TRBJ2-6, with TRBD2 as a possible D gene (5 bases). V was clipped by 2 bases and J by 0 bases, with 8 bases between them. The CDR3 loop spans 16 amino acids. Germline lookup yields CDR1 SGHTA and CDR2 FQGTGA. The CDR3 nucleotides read TGTGCCAGCAGCTTAGAGGGTTCCTCTGGGGCCAACGTCCTGACTTTC. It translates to CASSLEGSSGANVLTF.

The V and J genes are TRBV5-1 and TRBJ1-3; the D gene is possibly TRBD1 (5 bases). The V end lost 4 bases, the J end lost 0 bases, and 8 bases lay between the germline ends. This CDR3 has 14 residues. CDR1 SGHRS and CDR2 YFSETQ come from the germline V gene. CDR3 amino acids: CASSRQGSGNTIYF. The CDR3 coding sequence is TGCGCCAGCAGCCGTCAGGGCTCTGGAAACACCATATATTTT.

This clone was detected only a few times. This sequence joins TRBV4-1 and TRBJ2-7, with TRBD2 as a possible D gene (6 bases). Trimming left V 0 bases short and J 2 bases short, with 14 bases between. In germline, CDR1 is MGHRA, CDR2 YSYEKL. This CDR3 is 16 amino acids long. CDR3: CASSQDGAGPPYEQYF. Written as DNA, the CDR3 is TGCGCCAGCAGCCAAGATGGGGCGGGGCCTCCCTACGAGCAGTACTTC.

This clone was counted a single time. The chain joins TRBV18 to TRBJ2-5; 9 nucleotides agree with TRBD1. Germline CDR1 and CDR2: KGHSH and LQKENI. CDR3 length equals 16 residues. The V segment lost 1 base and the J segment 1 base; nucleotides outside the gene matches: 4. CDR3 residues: CASSPLGQGGQETQYF. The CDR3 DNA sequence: TGTGCCAGCTCACCACTGGGACAGGGAGGCCAAGAGACCCAGTACTTC.

DNA of the CDR3: TGTGCCATTCGACCCAGCGGGGCGAACACTGAAGCTTTCTTT. It translates to CAIRPSGANTEAFF. V and J are TRBV27 and TRBJ1-1; D possibly corresponds to TRBD1 (5 bases). Germline V gives CDR1 MNHEY, CDR2 SMNVEV (reference sequence). This CDR3 has 14 amino acids. Trimming left V 10 bases short and J 1 base short, with 16 bases between.